This T cell receptor (beta chain) derives from a study of T cells after yellow fever vaccination. TCR cDNA, made by 5'RACE template switching, carried an added universal primer site and UMIs. TCRdb reanalysed the 5' RACE reads using MiXCR and keeps one entry per CDR3 protein. The repertoire includes more than 200,000 distinct CDR3 sequences, 3.6% of them detected once, and 15% to 20% sits in the top ten. Study-wide results and caveats: Repertoires obtained by FACS sorting could include abundant clonotypes that entered as contaminants from the bulk population. There was a small share of clonotypes that showed up in both the CD4 and CD8 compartments.

This CDR3 spans 14 amino acids. The germline gives CDR1 SGDLS, CDR2 YYNGEE. J was trimmed by 5 bases and V by 0 bases; bases with no gene match: 3. This clonotype was detected many times. What it binds is unknown. The sequenced sample was PBMCs, obtained 15 days after the yellow fever booster vaccination. This sequence joins TRBV9 and TRBJ2-3; 7 nucleotides align to TRBD2. This TCR was recovered from a man younger than 35 who received the YFV17D yellow fever vaccine. In DNA form, the CDR3 reads TGTGCCAGCAGCGTAGGGGTAGCGGGAGATACGCAGTATTTT. It encodes CASSVGVAGDTQYF. Full variable domain (rest looked up from reference TRBV9 and TRBJ2-3): DSGVTQTPKHLITATGQRVTLRCSPRSGDLSVYWYQQSLDQGLQFLIQYYNGEERAKGNILERFSAQQFPDLHSELNLSSLELGDSALYFCASSVGVAGDTQYFGPGTRLTVL.